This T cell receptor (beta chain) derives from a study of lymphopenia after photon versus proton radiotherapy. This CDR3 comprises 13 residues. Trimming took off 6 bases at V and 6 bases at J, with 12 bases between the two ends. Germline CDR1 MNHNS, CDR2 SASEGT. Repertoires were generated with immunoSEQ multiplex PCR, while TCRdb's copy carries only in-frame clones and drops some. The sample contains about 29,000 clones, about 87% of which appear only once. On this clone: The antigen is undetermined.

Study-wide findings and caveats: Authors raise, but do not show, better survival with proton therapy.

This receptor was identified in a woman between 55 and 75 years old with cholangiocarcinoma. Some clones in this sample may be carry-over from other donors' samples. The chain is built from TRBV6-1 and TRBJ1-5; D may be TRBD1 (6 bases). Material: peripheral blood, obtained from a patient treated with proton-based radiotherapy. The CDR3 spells CASRDRGGQPQHF. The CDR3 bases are TGTGCCAGCAGGGACAGAGGAGGTCAGCCCCAGCATTTT.